Below, 14 T cell receptor beta chains from the same sample are listed, as sequenced in a study of lymphopenia after photon versus proton radiotherapy. TCRdb's table, derived via immunoSEQ multiplex PCR, lists solely in-frame clones and lacks some. The sample lists 25,000 or so clones, around 85% occurring once. The sample here was peripheral blood, taken from a patient treated with photon-based radiotherapy. These receptors all come from a man aged 30-40 years with gastric cancer.

The rearrangement links TRBV2 to TRBJ2-1, with TRBD2 matching over 11 bases. This CDR3 is 15 amino acids long. Per the germline V gene, CDR1 is SNHLY and CDR2 is FYNNEI. Unmatched junction bases numbered 0, after V lost 5 bases and J lost 0 bases. CDR3 loop: CASSLAGGSYNEQFF. The CDR3 DNA reads as TGTGCCAGCAGTCTAGCGGGGGGCTCCTACAATGAGCAGTTCTTC. Complete variable domain (other parts from reference TRBV2 and TRBJ2-1): EPEVTQTPSHQVTQMGQEVILRCVPISNHLYFYWYRQILGQKVEFLVSFYNNEISEKSEIFDDQFSVERPDGSNFTLKIRSTKLEDSAMYFCASSLAGGSYNEQFFGPGTRLTVL.

V and J are TRBV5-3 and TRBJ1-3, with D perhaps TRBD1 (5 bases). TRBV5-3 is annotated as an ORF whose role is uncertain. CDR3 length: 16 amino acids. The V and J ends lost 0 bases and 3 bases respectively, with 13 bases between them. In DNA form, the CDR3 reads TGTGCCAGAAGCTTGGCGCGGGGGGTGTATGGAAACACCATATATTTT. This gives the protein CARSLARGVYGNTIYF.

The chain combines TRBV29-1 with TRBJ2-1; the D is unclear. Germline-derived CDR1 and CDR2 are SQVTM and ANQGSEA. The CDR3 contains 12 residues. Trimming cost V 6 bases and J 8 bases, with 14 bases left between them. The DNA for the CDR3 is TGCAGCGTAGTTCGCCCGACGGATGAGCAGTTCTTC. This sequence encodes CSVVRPTDEQFF.

This chain links TRBV4-3 with TRBJ2-5; TRBD2 agrees at 7 bases. Germline V lookup: CDR1 LGHNA, CDR2 YSLEER. With V trimmed by 0 bases and J by 1 base, 5 bases remained unmatched. The CDR3 extends over 16 amino acids. The CDR3 region is CASSQDYPGGQETQYF. The CDR3 region has the DNA TGCGCCAGCAGCCAAGATTACCCGGGGGGCCAAGAGACCCAGTACTTC.

In its sample, this clone was seen once. The chain recombines TRBV11-3 with TRBJ2-5, with D hard to call. Germline assignment: CDR1 SGHNT and CDR2 YENEEA. This CDR3 has 14 residues. V was pared by 0 bases and J by 2 bases, with 7 bases between. The CDR3 DNA follows: TGTGCCAGCAGCTTAGATCCAAGACAAGAGACCCAGTACTTC. This translates into CASSLDPRQETQYF. The full variable domain, in which reference TRBV11-3 and TRBJ2-5 provide the parts outside the CDR3, is EAGVVQSPRYKIIEKKQPVAFWCNPISGHNTLYWYLQNLGQGPELLIRYENEEAVDDSQLPKDRFSAERLKGVDSTLKIQPAELGDSAVYLCASSLDPRQETQYFGPGTRLLVL.

This chain joins TRBV4-1 and TRBJ2-2; 16 bases line up with TRBD2. Trimming took 0 bases from V and 3 from J; bases not matched to a gene: 7. The CDR3 has 20 residues. Per the germline V gene, CDR1 is MGHRA and CDR2 is YSYEKL. Written as DNA, the CDR3 is TGCGCCAGCAGCCAAGAAATGGGACTAGCGGGAGGGGAATACACCGGGGAGCTGTTTTTT. Translated, it gives CASSQEMGLAGGEYTGELFF.

The CDR3 sequence is CATSRENNYGYTF. In nucleotides, the CDR3 is TGTGCCACCAGCAGAGAGAATAACTATGGCTACACCTTC. The chain joins TRBV15 to TRBJ1-2; D call uncertain. This CDR3 spans 13 amino acids. Germline CDR1 is LNHNV and CDR2 is YYDKDF (reference sequence). Between the trimmed V and J ends, which lost 0 bases and 1 base, there was a span of 3 bases.

J is TRBJ2-1 and V is TRBV19; 8 bases are a match to TRBD2. CDR1 is LNHDA, CDR2 SQIVND, per germline (reference sequence). V shed 4 bases, J shed 4 bases, and the junction held 12 bases outside the gene matches. The CDR3 loop spans 17 amino acids. The CDR3 DNA is TGTGCCAGTAGTACTACCGGGGCTAGCGGGCCTTACAATGAGCAGTTCTTC. It codes for CASSTTGASGPYNEQFF.

The V call is TRBV5-1, the J call TRBJ2-5; TRBD2 is a possible D gene (5 bases). The CDR3 is made up of 16 amino acids. Trimming shortened V by 6 bases and J by 5 bases, and 23 bases separated the two germline ends. Germline CDR1 reads SGHRS; CDR2 reads YFSETQ. CDR3 loop: CASTLGGGKGLETQYF. In DNA form, the CDR3 reads TGCGCCAGCACCCTGGGTGGAGGAAAAGGCCTTGAGACCCAGTACTTC.

V gene TRBV4-3 combines with J gene TRBJ2-2; D is possibly TRBD1 or TRBD2 (5 bases each). Germline V gene data show CDR1 as LGHNA and CDR2 as YSLEER. There are 17 residues in the CDR3. The germline V and J ends were trimmed by 1 base and 6 bases, with 18 bases remaining between them. The CDR3 bases are TGCGCCAGCAGCCAAGGACCGGGACCGCGTGCCGCCGGGGAGCTGTTTTTT. Protein product: CASSQGPGPRAAGELFF.

The chain is built from TRBV2 and TRBJ1-5, with 7 bases lining up with TRBD1. The CDR3 covers 14 residues. Germline CDR1 SNHLY, CDR2 FYNNEI. V lost 5 bases, J lost 2 bases, and 3 bases stayed unmatched. This CDR3 reads CASSLDRGNQPQHF. The CDR3 DNA reads as TGTGCCAGCAGTCTAGACAGGGGCAATCAGCCCCAGCATTTT.

This clone was seen a handful of times. CDR3 nucleotide sequence: TGTGCCAGCAGCCAAGACAGGGAAGGAAAACTGTTTTTT. Encoded protein: CASSQDREGKLFF. V and J are TRBV27 and TRBJ1-4; 7 bases are a match to TRBD1. V shed 6 bases, J shed 10 bases, and the junction held 8 bases outside the gene matches. The CDR3 runs 13 residues. Germline V gives CDR1 MNHEY, CDR2 SMNVEV (reference sequence).

The chain links TRBV11-2 to TRBJ1-3; 11 nucleotides match TRBD1. CDR1 is SGHAT, CDR2 FQNNGV, per germline. Unmatched junction bases numbered 9, after V lost 5 bases and J lost 0 bases. The CDR3 has 18 residues. The CDR3 protein is CASSPRAGTGGSGNTIYF. CDR3 in DNA: TGTGCCAGCAGCCCTAGGGCCGGGACAGGGGGCTCTGGAAACACCATATATTTT.

The rearrangement joins TRBV10-2 to TRBJ1-5; D call uncertain. This CDR3 is 13 amino acids long. V gave up 4 bases and J gave up 6 bases, with 10 bases separating them. CDR1 is WSHSY, CDR2 SAAADI, per germline. In nucleotides, the CDR3 is TGCGCCAGCAGTGGGGAGGTTTTTCAGCCCCAGCATTTT. Translating gives CASSGEVFQPQHF.